This TCR beta chain originates from a study of T cell responses to AZD1222 COVID-19 vaccine. To note about this clone: Its target is not known.

Clones were sequenced by immunoSEQ multiplex PCR, and TCRdb holds only the in-frame ones, with some missing. The repertoire holds over 100,000 clones, about 89% seen once, with 3% to 3.5% in the top ten. Broader study findings: Samples come after the peak T cell response, not at day 14.

Trimming cost V 3 bases and J 5 bases, with 10 bases left between them. The CDR3 spans 13 residues. Germline V CDR1 and CDR2: MNHNS, SASEGT. This material consisted of peripheral blood, taken 28 days after the second dose of the MenACWY control vaccine. The chain links TRBV6-1 to TRBJ1-1; maybe TRBD1 (6 bases). The source of this sequence is an adult who received the MenACWY meningococcal vaccine as a control. The CDR3 DNA reads as TGTGCCAGCAGTGACAGGGGAAGAACTGAAGCTTTCTTT. This sequence encodes CASSDRGRTEAFF.